This T cell receptor beta chain was identified in a study of T-cell reconstitution after alpha-beta-depleted transplantation in children. The CDR3 runs to 15 residues. Trimming pared 2 bases from V and 10 bases from J, leaving 15 bases between. Germline values: CDR1 MRHNA, CDR2 SNTAGT. Using unique molecular identifiers, the investigators prepared the TCRbeta library. MiXCR, run by TCRdb on the PCR reads, gives a single entry per CDR3 protein. The profile covers more than 450,000 distinct CDR3 sequences, with approximately 20% appearing a single time and roughly 3.3% taken by the ten largest. The sample in question was PBMCs from the stem cell graft donor, obtained from the stem cell graft. The source of this sequence is a human donor who donated a stem cell graft to a child with acute lymphoblastic leukemia. This chain links TRBV6-4 with TRBJ1-6; D remains ambiguous. The CDR3 DNA reads TGTGCCAGCAGTGACGGCCACCGGGAGGAATCACCCCTCCACTTT. Protein sequence: CASSDGHREESPLHF.